These 14 T cell receptor beta chains were all obtained from the same sample, sequenced in a study of T cells in Graves' hyperthyroidism and ophthalmopathy (dated by TCRdb to about 2019). Preparation of the library involved multiplex PCR. TCRdb lists the instrument as Illumina HiSeq 2000. The TCR beta CDR3 regions were amplified from RNA transcripts. The first round of RT-PCR for the TCR CDR3 was performed with the HTBI primer set and the Qiagen OneStep RT-PCR kit. TCRdb redid the processing of the public reads, applying fastp at Q25 and MiXCR, and retained in-frame beta chains. Each CDR3 protein appears once, grouped with its most common genes and DNA. The sample table records approximately 610,000 distinct CDR3 sequences; roughly 14% of these occur just once. The ten largest make up 3.5% to 4.5% of the sample. The material sequenced was blood. These receptors all come from a woman in her thirties or forties with Graves' ophthalmopathy.

This clonotype was counted many times. The CDR3, as DNA: TGTGCCAGCAGTCTCGGTAGGGGGCGAGAGACCCAGTACTTC. Translation: CASSLGRGRETQYF. The chain links TRBV6-5 to TRBJ2-5; TRBD1 matches 7 bases. Germline assignment: CDR1 MNHEY and CDR2 SVGAGI. CDR3 length: 14 amino acids. Trimming cost V 5 bases and J 4 bases; bases outside gene matches: 7.

This clonotype was picked up many times. The chain links TRBV30 to TRBJ1-2; D remains unclear. The V gene's germline CDR1 is GTSNPN and CDR2 SVGIG (reference sequence). The CDR3 extends over 13 amino acids. Trimming cost V 1 base and J 7 bases, with 13 bases left between them. Written as DNA, the CDR3 is TGTGCCTGGAGTGCCCCCGGGCTCGGTGGCTACACCTTC. Translating gives CAWSAPGLGGYTF. Together with reference TRBV30 and TRBJ1-2, the CDR3 gives the full variable domain: SQTIHQWPATLVQPVGSPLSLECTVEGTSNPNLYWYRQAAGRGLQLLFYSVGIGQISSEVPQNLSASRPQDRQFILSSKKLLLSDSGFYLCAWSAPGLGGYTFGSGTRLTVV.

With respect to this clonotype: A single base separates this from a much larger clone, so it may be a read error. The chain couples TRBV28 to TRBJ2-7; D is undetermined. The V end lost 9 bases, the J end lost 3 bases, and 21 bases lay between the germline ends. Per the germline V gene, CDR1 is MDHEN and CDR2 is SYDVKM. The length of the CDR3 is 15 residues. CDR3 bases: TGTGCCAGAAGCTCCGGGCCTAGGGCTGACTACGAGCAGTACTTC. This codes for CARSSGPRADYEQYF. The variable domain in full, with the rest retrieved from reference TRBV28 and TRBJ2-7, is DVKVTQSSRYLVKRTGEKVFLECVQDMDHENMFWYRQDPGLGLRLIYFSYDVKMKEKGDIPEGYSVSREKKERFSLILESASTNQTSMYLCARSSGPRADYEQYFGPGTRLTVT.

This clonotype showed up many times. V is TRBV6-1 and J is TRBJ2-7, with TRBD1 matching over 7 bases. Germline CDR1 reads MNHNS; CDR2 reads SASEGT. Trimming took 2 bases from V and 2 from J; bases not matched to a gene: 6. This CDR3 contains 15 residues. Written as DNA, the CDR3 is TGTGCCAGCAGTGAATCCAGGGGGTTACCCTACGAGCAGTACTTC. Translating gives CASSESRGLPYEQYF.

Ten or more counts support this clonotype. The chain joins TRBV2 to TRBJ2-2; D assignment may be TRBD1 or TRBD2 (7 bases each). This CDR3 is built from 12 residues. Deletions cut 7 bases from V and 13 bases from J, with 16 bases between. Germline CDR1 is SNHLY and CDR2 is FYNNEI. CDR3 in amino acids: CASTQGGGVLFF. The DNA of the CDR3 is TGTGCCAGCACCCAGGGGGGGGGTGTGCTGTTTTTT.

This clonotype was found many times. The gene calls are TRBV6-2 or TRBV6-3 and TRBJ2-5; D possibly uses TRBD1 or TRBD2 (5 bases each). Per germline, CDR1 MNHEY and CDR2 SVGEGT. V lost 7 bases, J lost 4 bases, and 19 bases lay in between. The CDR3 spans 15 residues. CDR3 sequence: CASIREGWGTETQYF. Here the CDR3 DNA reads TGTGCCAGCATACGAGAGGGCTGGGGGACAGAGACCCAGTACTTC.

The sample holds many counts of this clonotype. This chain links TRBV27 with TRBJ1-1; a weak D match, TRBD1 (5 bases). The V gene's germline CDR1 is MNHEY and CDR2 SMNVEV (reference sequence). The CDR3 is 14 amino acids. Trimming shortened V by 1 base and J by 4 bases, and 10 bases separated the two germline ends. CDR3 sequence: CASSLWVGVTEAFF. The CDR3 DNA sequence: TGTGCCAGCAGTTTATGGGTGGGGGTCACTGAAGCTTTCTTT.

The chain is built from TRBV4-3 and TRBJ1-2, with a weak D call TRBD1 (5 bases). Germline CDR1 LGHNA, CDR2 YSLEER. The CDR3 is made up of 15 amino acids. V was shortened by 6 bases and J by 5 bases, with 19 bases between the two germline ends. CDR3 sequence (DNA): TGCGCCAGCAGATACGGGACTGCCTCTTCTTATGGCTACACCTTC. Its translation: CASRYGTASSYGYTF.

The chain carries TRBV9 and TRBJ1-2; no definite D call. Germline V gene data show CDR1 as SGDLS and CDR2 as YYNGEE. Trimming removed 0 bases at V and 6 bases at J, with 15 bases between. The CDR3 consists of 15 residues. The CDR3 DNA follows: TGTGCCAGCAGCGTAGGAGGAGGGCGAGCGAATGGCTACACCTTC. This sequence encodes CASSVGGGRANGYTF.

This clonotype was counted ten times or more. This chain joins TRBV19 and TRBJ2-7; TRBD2 matches at 11 bases. In germline, CDR1 is LNHDA, CDR2 SQIVND (reference sequence). This CDR3 has 17 amino acids. Trimming at V came to 3 bases and at J to 0 bases, leaving 7 bases not matched to a gene. CDR3 residues: CASSIETTSGVSYEQYF. As DNA, the CDR3 is TGTGCCAGTAGTATCGAAACGACTAGCGGGGTCTCCTACGAGCAGTACTTC.

This clonotype was observed many times. In DNA, the CDR3 is TGTGCCAGCAGTGACGGCGGGATGAGCTCCTACGAGCAGTACTTC. It specifies CASSDGGMSSYEQYF. The rearrangement joins TRBV2 to TRBJ2-7; D is perhaps TRBD2 (6 bases). CDR3 size: 15 residues. The V gene's germline CDR1 is SNHLY and CDR2 FYNNEI. The V gene lost 3 bases and the J gene lost 0 bases, with 12 bases spanning the gap.

A few counts support this clonotype. The chain couples TRBV20-1 to TRBJ1-2; D perhaps matches TRBD1 (5 bases). Trimming took off 3 bases at V and 8 bases at J, with 13 bases between the two ends. Germline lookup yields CDR1 DFQATT and CDR2 SNEGSKA (reference sequence). This CDR3 contains 12 residues. CDR3 DNA: TGCAGTGCTAGTGCCGGGGCGTGGGGCTACACCTTC. Translated: CSASAGAWGYTF.

This clonotype was seen a few times. The chain is built from TRBV9 and TRBJ2-5; either TRBD1 or TRBD2 may fit D (5 bases each). Germline CDR1 and CDR2: SGDLS and YYNGEE. V dropped 0 bases and J dropped 0 bases, with 9 bases sitting between them. The CDR3 has 15 residues. This CDR3 is CASSVGDLYQETQYF. As DNA, the CDR3 is TGTGCCAGCAGCGTAGGGGACCTGTACCAAGAGACCCAGTACTTC.

This clonotype was detected ten times or more. The CDR3, as DNA: TGTGCCACCAGCAGAGCAAGTCCGGGCTACGAGCAGTACTTC. The encoded protein is CATSRASPGYEQYF. The chain couples TRBV15 to TRBJ2-7; D uncertain. V lost 1 base and J 3 bases, leaving 10 bases between the germline ends. Looked up from germline, CDR1 is LNHNV and CDR2 is YYDKDF (reference sequence). The CDR3 consists of 14 residues.